Listed below are T cell receptor beta chains from one sample, sequenced in a study of cytotoxic CD8 clonotypes in ibrutinib-treated CLL. Using immunoSEQ multiplex PCR, the repertoire was profiled, and TCRdb retains in-frame clones only, with some absent. In the table there are about 160,000 clones, more than 80% of which are singletons. Sequencing used PBMCs, obtained after 24 months of ibrutinib treatment. The receptors shown here come from a human donor with chronic lymphocytic leukemia. CDR3s include the opening cysteine and the closing phenylalanine or tryptophan. Fields, in order: clone size, V gene, D gene, J gene, CDR3 protein, CDR3 DNA. The D gene is left open where the match is weak. The size of a clone is reported for some rows only, either as once, few or many, or as a class for expanded clones.

-	TRBV7-3	TRBD1	TRBJ2-1	CASSLGQGNEQFF	TGTGCCAGCAGCCTCGGACAGGGGAATGAGCAGTTCTTC
-	TRBV18	TRBD1	TRBJ1-2	CASSRSATTGPIGYTF	TGTGCCAGCTCCCGATCTGCGACGACAGGGCCTATTGGCTACACCTTC
-	TRBV6-5	-	TRBJ2-5	CASSRLTYQETQYF	TGTGCCAGCAGCCGACTAACCTACCAAGAGACCCAGTACTTC
-	TRBV9	-	TRBJ2-2	CASSVNAGELFF	TGTGCCAGCAGCGTAAATGCCGGGGAGCTGTTTTTT
-	TRBV7-9	TRBD2	TRBJ2-1	CASRGTSGAIYNEQFF	TGTGCCAGCAGGGGGACTAGCGGGGCCATCTACAATGAGCAGTTCTTC
-	TRBV21-1	-	TRBJ1-6	CASSKKLGRGNSPLHF	TGTGCCAGCAGCAAAAAATTAGGCAGGGGTAATTCACCCCTCCACTTT
-	TRBV6-1	TRBD1	TRBJ1-5	CASRRGQDRSGAQHF	TGTGCCAGCAGGCGGGGACAGGATAGGAGCGGGGCCCAGCATTTT
-	TRBV9	TRBD1	TRBJ2-7	CASSVVWGTGSYEQYF	TGTGCCAGCAGCGTAGTTTGGGGGACAGGTTCTTACGAGCAGTACTTC
-	TRBV25-1	TRBD1	TRBJ1-1	CASSDRGQGAGEAFF	TGTGCCAGCAGTGATAGGGGACAGGGGGCCGGTGAAGCTTTCTTT
-	TRBV7-3	TRBD2	TRBJ2-1	CASSSTSGIANEQFF	TGTGCCAGCAGCTCGACTAGCGGGATTGCGAATGAGCAGTTCTTC
-	TRBV6-5	-	TRBJ1-1	CASSPITGNTEAFF	TGTGCCAGCAGCCCCATCACAGGGAACACTGAAGCTTTCTTT
-	TRBV7-2	TRBD2	TRBJ2-7	CASSARLAKTYEQYF	TGTGCCAGCAGCGCGCGACTAGCGAAAACCTACGAGCAGTACTTC
-	TRBV5-6	-	TRBJ1-2	CASSLDYGYTF	TGTGCCAGCAGCTTGGATTATGGCTACACCTTC
-	TRBV19	-	TRBJ2-2	CASSIGGFSNTGELFF	TGTGCCAGTAGTATAGGTGGATTCTCGAACACCGGGGAGCTGTTTTTT
-	TRBV11-2	-	TRBJ1-2	CASRRDRDGYTF	TGTGCCAGCAGGCGGGACCGGGACGGCTACACCTTC
-	TRBV5-1	-	TRBJ1-1	CASSLTGIGVNTEAFF	TGCGCCAGCAGCCTAACAGGGATCGGCGTGAACACTGAAGCTTTCTTT
-	TRBV7-3	-	TRBJ1-1	CASSLTSVPNTEAFF	TGTGCCAGCAGCTTAACGTCGGTTCCGAACACTGAAGCTTTCTTT
-	TRBV6-6	TRBD2	TRBJ2-1	CAGRGGLAGFNEQFF	TGTGCCGGAAGAGGGGGGCTAGCGGGCTTCAATGAGCAGTTCTTC
-	TRBV28	-	TRBJ1-2	CASSLGSFWAYGYTF	TGTGCCAGCAGTTTAGGGTCATTTTGGGCCTATGGCTACACCTTC
few	TRBV27	-	TRBJ1-6	CASSLLQSSYNSPLHF	TGTGCCAGCAGTTTACTGCAGAGCTCCTATAATTCACCCCTCCACTTT
-	TRBV19	-	TRBJ1-2	CASTPGTVNYGYTF	TGTGCCAGTACTCCCGGGACGGTAAACTATGGCTACACCTTC
few	TRBV15	-	TRBJ2-7	CATSRGAGVAYEQYF	TGTGCCACCAGCAGAGGAGCCGGAGTCGCCTACGAGCAGTACTTC
medium-sized	TRBV27	-	TRBJ1-2	CASSFAVPNYGYTF	TGTGCCAGCAGTTTCGCAGTCCCTAACTATGGCTACACCTTC
few	TRBV9	-	TRBJ2-1	CASSVDEGEQFF	TGTGCCAGCAGCGTAGATGAGGGTGAGCAGTTCTTC
-	TRBV6-6	-	TRBJ1-5	CASSYQGRNQPQHF	TGTGCCAGCAGTTACCAGGGTCGTAATCAGCCCCAGCATTTT
-	TRBV9	-	TRBJ1-3	CASSVGFVGSPGNTIYF	TGTGCCAGCAGCGTAGGTTTCGTGGGGAGTCCTGGAAACACCATATATTTT
-	TRBV2	-	TRBJ2-4	CASSEDGGTKNIQYF	TGTGCCAGCAGTGAAGACGGGGGAACCAAAAACATTCAGTACTTC
-	TRBV5-1	-	TRBJ2-3	CASSRTILRDTQYF	TGCGCCAGCAGCAGGACGATCCTGCGGGATACGCAGTATTTT
few	TRBV7-3	TRBD1	TRBJ2-5	CASRFGQGMRETQYF	TGTGCCAGCAGGTTCGGACAGGGGATGAGAGAGACCCAGTACTTC
few	TRBV2	TRBD2	TRBJ2-2	CASSVSSGITGELFF	TGTGCCAGCAGTGTTTCTAGCGGAATCACCGGGGAGCTGTTTTTT
-	TRBV2	TRBD2	TRBJ2-5	CASSGLAGGPGYQETQYF	TGTGCCAGCAGTGGGCTAGCGGGAGGGCCGGGGTACCAAGAGACCCAGTACTTC
-	TRBV7-4	TRBD1	TRBJ2-3	CASSYHWTGILCTDTQYF	TGTGCCAGCAGTTACCACTGGACAGGGATATTGTGCACAGATACGCAGTATTTT
-	TRBV19	TRBD1	TRBJ1-2	CASSDSGGSNYGYTF	TGTGCCAGTAGTGACTCAGGGGGCTCTAACTATGGCTACACCTTC
-	TRBV7-9	-	TRBJ1-1	CASSLLLQRNTEAFF	TGTGCCAGCAGTCTACTTCTTCAGAGGAACACTGAAGCTTTCTTT
-	TRBV28	TRBD2	TRBJ2-5	CASSPISGGAGETQYF	TGTGCCAGCAGTCCCATTAGCGGGGGGGCCGGAGAGACCCAGTACTTC
-	TRBV28	-	TRBJ1-1	CASSPVSMNTEAFF	TGTGCCAGCAGTCCGGTCAGCATGAACACTGAAGCTTTCTTT
-	TRBV18	TRBD1	TRBJ1-1	CASSPTGTAFEAFF	TGTGCCAGCTCACCGACCGGGACAGCTTTTGAAGCTTTCTTT
-	TRBV6-5	-	TRBJ2-7	CASSEGGWEYF	TGTGCCAGCAGTGAAGGAGGGTGGGAGTACTTC
-	TRBV6-5	TRBD2	TRBJ2-7	CASSLAGGAYEQYF	TGTGCCAGCAGTCTAGCGGGAGGTGCCTACGAGCAGTACTTC
few	TRBV29-1	TRBD1	TRBJ1-1	CSVDSQGAYTEAFF	TGCAGCGTTGACTCACAGGGGGCGTACACTGAAGCTTTCTTT
-	TRBV9	-	TRBJ1-4	CASSVGIGEKLFF	TGTGCCAGCAGCGTAGGTATCGGGGAAAAACTGTTTTTT
once	TRBV11-3	TRBD1	TRBJ1-1	CASSLTGDRTEAFF	TGTGCCAGCAGCTTGACAGGGGACAGAACTGAAGCTTTCTTT